These 10 T cell receptor beta chains were sequenced from one sample in a study of regulatory T cells in long-lasting Graves disease. The time point is: newly diagnosed GD, antithyroid drugs for less than 3 months. PBMCs were the source of the RNA used for TCR sequencing. For TCR beta, libraries came from iRepertoire HTBI primers and Arm-PCR of CDR3 regions. TCRdb independently ran MiXCR on the multiplex PCR reads; one entry per CDR3 protein. Of about 320,000 distinct CDR3 sequences detected, about 20% appear once; the ten largest clones hold less than 40%. The source material was peripheral blood mononuclear cells (PBMCs), sampled at new diagnosis, from a patient treated with antithyroid drugs. All receptors derive from a female donor with Graves disease.

This clonotype was counted only a few times. The chain links TRBV30 to TRBJ2-7; either TRBD1 or TRBD2 may supply D (5 bases each). The CDR3 has 14 residues. Germline V gene data show CDR1 as GTSNPN and CDR2 as SVGIG (reference sequence). V was pared by 4 bases and J by 2 bases, with 15 bases between. This chain's CDR3 is CAWTDLGETYEQYF. CDR3 nucleotide sequence: TGTGCCTGGACCGACCTGGGGGAGACCTACGAGCAGTACTTC.

Ten or more counts support this clonotype. The chain recombines TRBV28 with TRBJ2-6, with TRBD1 matching 10 bases. V gave up 4 bases and J gave up 13 bases; unmatched junction bases: 7. This CDR3 region has 14 residues. The V gene's germline CDR1 is MDHEN and CDR2 SYDVKM. The CDR3 loop reads CASSSSGQGTVLTF. The CDR3 DNA reads as TGTGCCAGCAGTTCGTCGGGACAGGGGACGGTCCTGACTTTC.

This clonotype has a count of ten or more. The CDR3 bases are TGCGCCAGCAGCCAAGATCAGGAGGCTGAAGCTTTCTTT. It yields the protein CASSQDQEAEAFF. The chain recombines TRBV4-1 with TRBJ1-1; no firm D call. V gave up 0 bases and J gave up 6 bases, with 8 bases separating them. This CDR3 spans 13 amino acids. CDR1 MGHRA and CDR2 YSYEKL come from the germline V gene.

This clonotype was seen only once. A much larger clonotype is one base distant, so this may be a read error. The chain is built from TRBV6-5 and TRBJ2-7; a possible D gene is TRBD2 (6 bases). This CDR3 is 17 amino acids long. Germline V gives CDR1 MNHEY, CDR2 SVGAGI. The CDR3 coding sequence is TGTGCCAGCAGTTCCCGCCCCCCGGCGGGGCTCTCCTACGAGCGGTACTTC. As protein: CASSSRPPAGLSYERYF.

This clonotype was counted ten times or more. The V and J genes are TRBV3-1 and TRBJ2-7; the D is unclear. The CDR3 length is 14 residues. The germline V and J ends were trimmed by 5 bases and 2 bases, with 13 bases remaining between them. Germline assignment: CDR1 LGHDT and CDR2 YNNKEL (reference sequence). CDR3 DNA sequence: TGTGCCAGCAGCGGCTGGGGTAGCCCCTACGAGCAGTACTTC. Protein product: CASSGWGSPYEQYF.

This clonotype was seen many times. The chain is built from TRBV11-3 and TRBJ1-2, with D maybe TRBD1 (5 bases). V lost 0 bases to trimming and J lost 7 bases, with 12 bases between them. Per germline, CDR1 SGHNT and CDR2 YENEEA. This CDR3 has 14 amino acids. DNA for the CDR3: TGTGCCAGCAGCTTAGATTCCGGGACCGGTGGCTACACCTTC. This gives the protein CASSLDSGTGGYTF. The full variable domain, completed using reference TRBV11-3 and TRBJ1-2, is EAGVVQSPRYKIIEKKQPVAFWCNPISGHNTLYWYLQNLGQGPELLIRYENEEAVDDSQLPKDRFSAERLKGVDSTLKIQPAELGDSAVYLCASSLDSGTGGYTFGSGTRLTVV.

This clonotype has a count of ten or more. The J gene is TRBJ2-1, the V gene TRBV6-2 or TRBV6-3; 7 bases match TRBD2. The CDR3 covers 18 residues. Germline-derived CDR1 and CDR2 are MNHEY and SVGEGT. Germline trimming cut 4 bases from V and 7 bases from J; bases unmatched to any gene: 19. The DNA of the CDR3 is TGTGCCAGCAGTTCCCCGTGGATGGGGGAGGGCCGAGGAAATGAGCAGTTCTTC. Its protein is CASSSPWMGEGRGNEQFF.

The chain has TRBV28 and TRBJ2-3; D unresolved. CDR3 length: 12 residues. Trimming took off 8 bases at V and 9 bases at J, with 15 bases between the two ends. Germline V lookup: CDR1 MDHEN, CDR2 SYDVKM. In DNA form, the CDR3 reads TGTGCCAGCTTCGCATCACCATTCACGCAGTATTTT. This encodes CASFASPFTQYF. Combining the CDR3 with reference TRBV28 and TRBJ2-3 gives the whole variable domain DVKVTQSSRYLVKRTGEKVFLECVQDMDHENMFWYRQDPGLGLRLIYFSYDVKMKEKGDIPEGYSVSREKKERFSLILESASTNQTSMYLCASFASPFTQYFGPGTRLTVL.

This clonotype was recorded at least ten times. The V gene is TRBV2, the J gene TRBJ1-1; a possible D gene is TRBD1 (6 bases). The germline V and J ends were trimmed by 3 bases and 0 bases, with 8 bases remaining between them. Germline assignment: CDR1 SNHLY and CDR2 FYNNEI. This CDR3 is built from 14 residues. The CDR3 sequence is CASSERDMNTEAFF. In nucleotides, the CDR3 is TGTGCCAGCAGTGAGAGGGACATGAACACTGAAGCTTTCTTT.

This sequence joins TRBV6-5 and TRBJ2-7; D might be TRBD2 (6 bases). Trimming cost V 0 bases and J 4 bases, with 25 bases left between them. The CDR3 covers 19 residues. Germline CDR1 and CDR2: MNHEY and SVGAGI. CDR3 sequence: CASSYSILRITGDQYEQYF. Here the CDR3 DNA reads TGTGCCAGCAGTTACTCGATCCTGCGAATTACGGGAGATCAGTACGAGCAGTACTTC.